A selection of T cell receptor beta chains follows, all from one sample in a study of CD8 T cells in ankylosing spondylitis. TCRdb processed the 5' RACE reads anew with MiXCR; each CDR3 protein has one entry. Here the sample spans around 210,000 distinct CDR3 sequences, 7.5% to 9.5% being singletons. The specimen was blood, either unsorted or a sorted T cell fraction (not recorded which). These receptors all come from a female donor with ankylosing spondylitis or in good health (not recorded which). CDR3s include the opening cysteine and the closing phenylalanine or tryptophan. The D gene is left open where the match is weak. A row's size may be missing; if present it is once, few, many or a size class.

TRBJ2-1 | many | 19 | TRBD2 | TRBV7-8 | TGTGCCAGCACCCCGGGTAGACTAGCGGGAGGCAGCTCCTACAATGAGCAGTTCTTC | CASTPGRLAGGSSYNEQFF
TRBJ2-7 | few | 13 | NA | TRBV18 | TGTGCCAGCTCACCAGGGCCCGCGGACGAGCAGTACTTC | CASSPGPADEQYF
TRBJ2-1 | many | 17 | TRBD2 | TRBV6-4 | TGTGCCAGCAGTGACCCCCCTAGCGGAGGAACCTACAATGAGCAGTTCTTC | CASSDPPSGGTYNEQFF
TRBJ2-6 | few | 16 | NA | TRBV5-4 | TGTGCCAGCAGCTTCCTAGGCGGTACCGGGGCCAACGTCCTGACTTTC | CASSFLGGTGANVLTF
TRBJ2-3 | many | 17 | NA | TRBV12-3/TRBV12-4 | TGTGCCAGCAGTTTGGGGGGGGCCCTGAGAAGCACAGATACGCAGTATTTT | CASSLGGALRSTDTQYF
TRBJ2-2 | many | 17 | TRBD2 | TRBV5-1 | TGCGCCAGCAGCTTGGTCGGGGGGTTCCGGAACACCGGGGAGCTGTTTTTT | CASSLVGGFRNTGELFF
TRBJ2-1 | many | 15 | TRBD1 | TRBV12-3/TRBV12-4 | TGTGCCAGCAGTTTAGGTCAGGGGGCGATTAATGAGCAGTTCTTC | CASSLGQGAINEQFF
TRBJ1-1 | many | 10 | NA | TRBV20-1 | TGCAGTGCCAAAGGACACGGGGCTTTCTTT | CSAKGHGAFF
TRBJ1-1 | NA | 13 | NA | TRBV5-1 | TGCGCCAGCGGGGGGAAGGGGGACACTGAAGCTTTCTTT | CASGGKGDTEAFF
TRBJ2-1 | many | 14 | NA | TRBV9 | TGTGCCAGCAGCGTAGCTACGACGGCTTCTGAGCAGTTCTTC | CASSVATTASEQFF
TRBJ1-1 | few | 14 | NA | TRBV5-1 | TGCGCCAGCAGCTTTGGGGGCTTCGACACTGAAGCTTTCTTT | CASSFGGFDTEAFF
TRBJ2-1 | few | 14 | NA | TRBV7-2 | TGTGCCAGCAGCCAAACTAGGTGGGGCAATGAGCAGTTCTTC | CASSQTRWGNEQFF
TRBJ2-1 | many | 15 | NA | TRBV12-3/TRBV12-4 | TGTGCCAGCACCTCGGGACTCGGCGGTTTGAATGAGCAGTTCTTC | CASTSGLGGLNEQFF
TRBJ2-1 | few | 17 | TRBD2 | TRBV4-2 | TGTGCCAGCAGCCCTGGGACTAGCGGGAGCTCCTACAATGAGCAGTTCTTC | CASSPGTSGSSYNEQFF
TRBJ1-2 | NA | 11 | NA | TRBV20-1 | TGCAGTACTCAGTCGGTTTATGGCTACACCTTT | CSTQSVYGYTF
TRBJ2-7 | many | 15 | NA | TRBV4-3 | TGCGCCAGCAGCCAAGACACGGACAGAGCCTACGAGCAGTACTTC | CASSQDTDRAYEQYF
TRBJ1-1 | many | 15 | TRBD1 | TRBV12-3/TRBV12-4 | TGCGCCAGCAGTGGACAGGGGACCCTGAACACTGAAGCTTTCTTT | CASSGQGTLNTEAFF
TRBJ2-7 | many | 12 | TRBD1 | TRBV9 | TGTGCCAGCAGCGGGGACAGACTCGAGCAGTACTTC | CASSGDRLEQYF
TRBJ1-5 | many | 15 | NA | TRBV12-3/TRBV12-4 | TGTGCCAGCAGTTTAAACGGGCAGGGCAATCAGCCCCAGCATTTT | CASSLNGQGNQPQHF
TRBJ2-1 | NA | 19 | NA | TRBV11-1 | TGTGCCAGCAGCTTAGCGCGTGGGGCCCTAAAGAGCTCCTACAATGAGCAGTTCTTC | CASSLARGALKSSYNEQFF
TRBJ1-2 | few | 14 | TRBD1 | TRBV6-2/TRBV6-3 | TGTGCCAGCACGCGGACAGGGGTGAACTATGGCTACACCTTC | CASTRTGVNYGYTF
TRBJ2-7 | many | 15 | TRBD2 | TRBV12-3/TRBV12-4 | TGTGCCAGCAGTCCACTAGCGGGGGCCTCCTACGAGCAGTACTTC | CASSPLAGASYEQYF
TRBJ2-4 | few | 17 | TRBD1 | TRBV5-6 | TGTGCCAGCAGCTGGGGACAGGGGCTTCGGTCCAAAAACATTCAGTACTTC | CASSWGQGLRSKNIQYF
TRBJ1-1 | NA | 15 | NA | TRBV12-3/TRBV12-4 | TGTGCCAGCAGTTTTTACGGGGGCTTGAACACTGAAGCTTTCTTT | CASSFYGGLNTEAFF
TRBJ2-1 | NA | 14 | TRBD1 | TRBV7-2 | TGTGCCAGCAGCTTGGGACAGGAGTACAATGAGCAGTTCTTC | CASSLGQEYNEQFF
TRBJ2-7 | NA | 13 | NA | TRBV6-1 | TGTGCCAGCAGCCGGGGGAGTTTCTACGAGCAGTACTTC | CASSRGSFYEQYF
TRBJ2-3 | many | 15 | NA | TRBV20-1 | TGCAGTGCTAGAGATTTGAGGGTCACCACAGATACGCAGTATTTT | CSARDLRVTTDTQYF
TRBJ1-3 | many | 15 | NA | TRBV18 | TGTGCCAGCTCACCTATACAACACTCTGGAAACACCATATATTTT | CASSPIQHSGNTIYF
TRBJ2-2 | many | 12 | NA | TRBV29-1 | TGCAGCGTTGCCGCGAACACCGGGGAGCTGTTTTTT | CSVAANTGELFF
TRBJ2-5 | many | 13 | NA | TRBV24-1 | TGTGCCACCAGTGAGAATTCCCAAGAGACCCAGTACTTC | CATSENSQETQYF
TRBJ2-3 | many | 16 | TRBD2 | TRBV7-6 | TGTGCCAGCAGCTCGCTAGCGGGACCGTTCACAGATACGCAGTATTTT | CASSSLAGPFTDTQYF
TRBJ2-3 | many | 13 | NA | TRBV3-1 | TGTGCCAGCAGCCAGGACACTTTAGATACGCAGTATTTT | CASSQDTLDTQYF
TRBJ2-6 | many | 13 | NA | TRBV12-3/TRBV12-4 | TGTGCCAGCAGCCGAGCTGGGGCCAACGTCCTGACTTTC | CASSRAGANVLTF
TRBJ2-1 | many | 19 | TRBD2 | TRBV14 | TGTGCCAGCAGCCCACAGAAGGTTCGGACTAGCCTACATTACAATGAGCAGTTCTTC | CASSPQKVRTSLHYNEQFF
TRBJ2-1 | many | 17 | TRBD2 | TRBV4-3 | TGCGCCAGCAGCCAAGCCCTTGGTAGCGGGACCTACAATGAGCAGTTCTTC | CASSQALGSGTYNEQFF
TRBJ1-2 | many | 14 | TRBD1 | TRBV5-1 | TGCGCCAGCAGCCCGGGACAGACCAACTATGGCTACACCTTC | CASSPGQTNYGYTF
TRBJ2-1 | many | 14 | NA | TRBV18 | TGTGCCAGCTCACCGGGGTATGGTGACAATGAGCAGTTCTTC | CASSPGYGDNEQFF
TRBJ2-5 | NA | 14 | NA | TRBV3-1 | TGTGCCAGCAGCCAATTTCCGGTCCCAGAGACCCAGTACTTC | CASSQFPVPETQYF
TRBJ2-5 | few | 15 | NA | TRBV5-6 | TGTGCCAGCAGCTGGGGGACCGCCTACGGGGAGACCCAGTACTTC | CASSWGTAYGETQYF
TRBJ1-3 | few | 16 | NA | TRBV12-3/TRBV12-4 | NA | CASSSSTGLSGNTIYF
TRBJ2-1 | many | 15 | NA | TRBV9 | TGTGCCAGCACACGCCAGGGGATCCCCTACAATGAGCAGTTCTTC | CASTRQGIPYNEQFF
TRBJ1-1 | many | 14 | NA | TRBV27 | TGCGCCAGCAGCTTGGGAGGGGGGAACACTGAAGCTTTCTTT | CASSLGGGNTEAFF
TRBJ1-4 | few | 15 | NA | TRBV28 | TGTGCCAGCAGATCCGGAAGGACAGCATACGAAAAACTGTTTTTT | CASRSGRTAYEKLFF
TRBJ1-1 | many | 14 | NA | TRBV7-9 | TGTGCCAGCAGCCCTAGAGTGGGAGCCGTTGAAGCTTTCTTT | CASSPRVGAVEAFF
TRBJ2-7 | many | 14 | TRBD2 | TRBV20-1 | TGCAGTGCTCTAGGGACTAGCGGGAGTTGGGAGCAGTACTTC | CSALGTSGSWEQYF
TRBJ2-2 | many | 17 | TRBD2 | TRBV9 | TGTGCCAGCAGCGTAGAACTAGCGGGAGGGCCAAACGGGGAGCTGTTTTTT | CASSVELAGGPNGELFF